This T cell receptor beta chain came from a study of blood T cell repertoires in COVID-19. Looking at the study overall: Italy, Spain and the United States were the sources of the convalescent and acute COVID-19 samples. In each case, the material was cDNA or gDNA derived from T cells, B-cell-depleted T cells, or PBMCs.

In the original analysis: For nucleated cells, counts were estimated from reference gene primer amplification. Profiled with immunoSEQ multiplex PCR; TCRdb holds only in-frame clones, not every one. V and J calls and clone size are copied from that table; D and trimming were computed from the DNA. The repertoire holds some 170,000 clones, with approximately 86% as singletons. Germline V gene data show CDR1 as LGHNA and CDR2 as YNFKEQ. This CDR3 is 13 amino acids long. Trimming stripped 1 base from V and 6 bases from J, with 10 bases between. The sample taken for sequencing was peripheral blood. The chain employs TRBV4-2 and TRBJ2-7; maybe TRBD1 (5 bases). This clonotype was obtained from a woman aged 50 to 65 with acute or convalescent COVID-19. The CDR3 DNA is TGTGCCAGCAGCCAAGTACCAGGGCTCGAGCAGTACTTC. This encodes CASSQVPGLEQYF.